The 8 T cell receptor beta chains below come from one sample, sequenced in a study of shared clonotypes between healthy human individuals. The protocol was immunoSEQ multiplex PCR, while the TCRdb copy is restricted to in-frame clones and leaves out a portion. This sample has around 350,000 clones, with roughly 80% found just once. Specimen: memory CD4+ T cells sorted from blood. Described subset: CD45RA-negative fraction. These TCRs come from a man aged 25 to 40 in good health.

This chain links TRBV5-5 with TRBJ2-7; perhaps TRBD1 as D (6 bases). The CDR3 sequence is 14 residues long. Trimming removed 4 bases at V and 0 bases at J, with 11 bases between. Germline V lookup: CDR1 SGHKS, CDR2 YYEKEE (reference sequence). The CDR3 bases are TGTGCCAGCAGCAGAACAGGGTTCTCCTACGAGCAGTACTTC. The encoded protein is CASSRTGFSYEQYF.

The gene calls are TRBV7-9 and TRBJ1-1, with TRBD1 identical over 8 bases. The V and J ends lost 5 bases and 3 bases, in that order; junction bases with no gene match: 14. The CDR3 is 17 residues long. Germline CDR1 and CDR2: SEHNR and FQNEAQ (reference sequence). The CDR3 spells CASSDTGQGLLYTEAFF. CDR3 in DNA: TGTGCCAGCAGCGATACTGGACAGGGCCTTTTATACACTGAAGCTTTCTTT. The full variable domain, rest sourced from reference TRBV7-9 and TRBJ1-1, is DTGVSQNPRHKITKRGQNVTFRCDPISEHNRLYWYRQTLGQGPEFLTYFQNEAQLEKSRLLSDRFSAERPKGSFSTLEIQRTEQGDSAMYLCASSDTGQGLLYTEAFFGQGTRLTVV.

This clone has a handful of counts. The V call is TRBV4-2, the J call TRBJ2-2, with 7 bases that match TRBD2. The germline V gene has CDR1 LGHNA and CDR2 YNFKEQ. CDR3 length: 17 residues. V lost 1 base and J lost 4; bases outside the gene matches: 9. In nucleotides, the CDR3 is TGTGCCAGCAGCCAAGGTGACGGGGAGGGGATCACCGGGGAGCTGTTTTTT. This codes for CASSQGDGEGITGELFF.

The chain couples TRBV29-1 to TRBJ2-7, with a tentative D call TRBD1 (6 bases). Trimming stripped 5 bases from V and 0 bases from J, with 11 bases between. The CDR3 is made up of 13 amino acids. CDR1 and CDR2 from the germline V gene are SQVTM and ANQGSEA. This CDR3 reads CSVLGRGSYEQYF. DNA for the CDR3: TGCAGCGTTTTGGGCAGGGGCTCCTACGAGCAGTACTTC.

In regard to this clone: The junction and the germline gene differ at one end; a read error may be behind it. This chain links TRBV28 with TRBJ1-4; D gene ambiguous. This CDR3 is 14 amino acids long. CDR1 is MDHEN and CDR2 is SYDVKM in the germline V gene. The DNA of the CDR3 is TGTGCCAGCAGTTTACTCCAGTCTAACGAAAAACTGTTTTTT. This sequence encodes CASSLLQSNEKLFF. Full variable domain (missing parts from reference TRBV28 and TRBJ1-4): DVKVTQSSRYLVKRTGEKVFLECVQDMDHENMFWYRQDPGLGLRLIYFSYDVKMKEKGDIPEGYSVSREKKERFSLILESASTNQTSMYLCASSLLQSNEKLFFGSGTQLSVL.

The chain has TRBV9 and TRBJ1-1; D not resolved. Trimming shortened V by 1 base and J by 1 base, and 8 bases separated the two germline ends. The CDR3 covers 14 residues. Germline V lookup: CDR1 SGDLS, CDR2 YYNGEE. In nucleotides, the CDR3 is TGTGCCAGCAGCGTACAACCGGGGAACACTGAAGCTTTCTTT. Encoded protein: CASSVQPGNTEAFF.

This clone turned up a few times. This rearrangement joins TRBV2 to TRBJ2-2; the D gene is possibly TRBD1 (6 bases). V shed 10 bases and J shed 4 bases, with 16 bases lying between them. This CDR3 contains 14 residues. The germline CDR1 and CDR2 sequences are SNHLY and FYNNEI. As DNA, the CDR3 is TGTGCCACAACAGGGAACGGAGGCACCGGGGAGCTGTTTTTT. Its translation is CATTGNGGTGELFF.

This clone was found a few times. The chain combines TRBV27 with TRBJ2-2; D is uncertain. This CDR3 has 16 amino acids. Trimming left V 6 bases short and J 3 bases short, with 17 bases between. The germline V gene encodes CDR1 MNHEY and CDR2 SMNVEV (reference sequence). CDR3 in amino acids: CASSPITIIDTGELFF. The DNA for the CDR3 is TGTGCCAGCAGCCCGATAACCATTATAGACACCGGGGAGCTGTTTTTT.